The entry below describes one T cell receptor (beta chain). The data belong to a study of blood T cell repertoires in COVID-19. V lost 5 bases and J lost 3; bases outside the gene matches: 5. Per the germline V gene, CDR1 is SGHAT and CDR2 is FQNNGV. This CDR3 region has 15 residues. Some clones are missing from TCRdb's copy, which holds only in-frame ones; the method was immunoSEQ multiplex PCR. Here the sample spans 170,000 or so clones, 88% being singletons. Sequences were obtained from PBMCs or T cells enriched from blood (not recorded which). The sequence came from a young woman who had recovered from COVID-19. V usage is TRBV11-2 and J usage is TRBJ1-5, with 9 bases lining up with TRBD1. The CDR3 sequence is CASSPQGASNQPQHF. In DNA form, the CDR3 reads TGTGCCAGCAGCCCACAGGGGGCCTCCAATCAGCCCCAGCATTTT.